This T cell receptor (beta chain) emerged from a study of vaccination effects on CD4 cells after COVID-19. Generated by immunoSEQ multiplex PCR, the TCRdb table keeps only in-frame clones and is missing some. The sample shows tens of thousands of clones, just over 70% of them seen only once. In regard to this clone: Its matching antigen is unknown.

Isolating CD4+ T cells followed 9 to 10 days of culture. Sequences were derived from CD4+ T cells from PBMCs cultured without peptide, sampled before COVID-19 vaccination. The origin of this receptor is a human donor who had a prior SARS-CoV-2 infection.

CDR3 nucleotide sequence: TGTGCCAGCAGCCAAGATCTCCTATCCGAAAAACTGTTTTTT. Translated: CASSQDLLSEKLFF. The chain recombines TRBV3-1 (or the pseudogene TRBV3-2) with TRBJ1-4, with D unclear. This CDR3 has 14 residues. V shed 0 bases and J shed 8 bases, with 10 bases lying between them. Looked up from germline, CDR1 is LGHDT and CDR2 is YNNKEL (reference sequence).